This T cell receptor (beta chain) was observed in a study of blood T cells in healthy people across ages. The study, taken as a whole, reports: Diversity was higher, and naive CD4+ cells more numerous, in long-lived donors than in aged donors.

Primed by a sample-barcoded 5' primer and a J-beta primer mix, a second PCR proceeded for roughly 7 to 12 cycles. Using its own MiXCR run on the 5' RACE reads, TCRdb lists one record per CDR3 protein. The top ten clones hold less than 2.5% of a sample with 1.5 million to 2 million distinct CDR3 sequences, about 49% of them seen once. They isolated at least 6 million PBMCs from each sample. Points on this clonotype: Its matching antigen is unknown.

This sequence originates from a woman in her forties in good health. Sequenced material: blood.

In DNA, the CDR3 is TGCGCCAGCAGCCAAGTAAGATTGGGACGGTACGAGCAGTACTTC. Translation gives CASSQVRLGRYEQYF. This rearrangement joins TRBV4-3 to TRBJ2-7; D is tentatively TRBD1 or TRBD2 (5 bases each). The CDR3 totals 15 residues. Trimming cost V 1 base and J 4 bases, with 14 bases left between them. CDR1 is LGHNA and CDR2 is YSLEER in the germline V gene.